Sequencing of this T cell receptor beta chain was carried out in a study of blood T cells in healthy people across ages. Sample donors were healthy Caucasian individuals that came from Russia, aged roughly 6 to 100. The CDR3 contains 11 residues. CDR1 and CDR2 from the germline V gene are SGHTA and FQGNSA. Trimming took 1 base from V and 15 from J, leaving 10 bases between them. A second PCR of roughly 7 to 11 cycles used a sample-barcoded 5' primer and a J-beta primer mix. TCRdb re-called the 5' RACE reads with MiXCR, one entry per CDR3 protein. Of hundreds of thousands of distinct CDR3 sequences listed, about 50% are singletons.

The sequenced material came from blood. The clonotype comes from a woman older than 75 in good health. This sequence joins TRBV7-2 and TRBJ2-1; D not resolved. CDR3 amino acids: CASSLGGSPFF. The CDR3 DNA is TGTGCCAGCAGCTTAGGAGGATCGCCGTTCTTC.